This T cell receptor beta chain is from a study of blood T cells in healthy people across ages. Primers used in a second PCR of roughly 7 to 12 cycles were a sample-barcoded 5' primer and a J-beta primer mix. TCRdb processed the 5' RACE reads anew with MiXCR; each CDR3 protein has one entry. The sample shows fewer than 2,000,000 distinct CDR3 sequences, around 36% of them seen only once. The germline V gene encodes CDR1 SGHRS and CDR2 YFSETQ. The V and J ends lost 3 bases and 10 bases, in that order; junction bases with no gene match: 4. The CDR3 spans 12 residues. Sequencing was performed on blood. The receptor was isolated from a woman under 40 in good health. V usage is TRBV5-1 and J usage is TRBJ2-1; 7 bases are a match to TRBD2. This CDR3 is CASSSTSVEQFF. CDR3 in DNA: TGCGCCAGCAGCTCCACTAGCGTAGAGCAGTTCTTC.